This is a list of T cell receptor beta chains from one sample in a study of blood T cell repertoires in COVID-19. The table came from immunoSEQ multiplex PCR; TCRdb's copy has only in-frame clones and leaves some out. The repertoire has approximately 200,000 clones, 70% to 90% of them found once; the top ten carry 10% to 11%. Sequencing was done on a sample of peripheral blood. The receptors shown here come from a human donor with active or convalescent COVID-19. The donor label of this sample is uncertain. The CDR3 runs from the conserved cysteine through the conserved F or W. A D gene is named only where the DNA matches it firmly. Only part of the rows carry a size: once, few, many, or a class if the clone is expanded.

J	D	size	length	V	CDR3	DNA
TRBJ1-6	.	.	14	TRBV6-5	CASSYSPNNSPLHF	TGTGCCAGCAGTTACTCTCCAAATAATTCACCCCTCCACTTT
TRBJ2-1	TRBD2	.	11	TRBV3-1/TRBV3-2	CASSQGGEQFF	TGTGCCAGCAGCCAGGGGGGGGAGCAGTTCTTC
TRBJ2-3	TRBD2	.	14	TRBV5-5	CASSWTSVTDTQYF	TGTGCCAGCAGCTGGACTAGCGTCACAGATACGCAGTATTTT
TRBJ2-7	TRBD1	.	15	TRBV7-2	CASRRGQGDTYEQYF	TGTGCCAGCAGGCGGGGACAGGGGGATACTTACGAGCAGTACTTC
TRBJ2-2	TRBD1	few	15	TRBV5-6	CASSFWDRGTGELFF	TGTGCCAGCAGCTTCTGGGACAGGGGCACCGGGGAGCTGTTTTTT
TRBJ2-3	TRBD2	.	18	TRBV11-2	CASSLTRLAGGGTDTQYF	TGTGCCAGCAGCTTAACGCGACTAGCGGGAGGAGGCACAGATACGCAGTATTTT
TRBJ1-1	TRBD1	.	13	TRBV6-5	CASSFAHRGEAFF	TGTGCCAGCAGTTTCGCTCACAGGGGCGAAGCTTTCTTT
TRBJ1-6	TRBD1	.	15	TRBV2	CASGQGGNYNSPLHF	TGTGCCAGCGGACAGGGGGGAAACTATAATTCACCCCTCCACTTT
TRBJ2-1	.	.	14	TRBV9	CASSVVADDNEQFF	TGTGCCAGCAGCGTAGTAGCAGATGACAATGAGCAGTTCTTC
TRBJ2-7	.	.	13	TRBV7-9	CASSTNSAYEQYF	TGTGCCAGCAGCACCAACTCGGCCTACGAGCAGTACTTC
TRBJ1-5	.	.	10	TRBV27	CASEDQPQHF	TGTGCCAGCGAGGATCAGCCCCAGCATTTT
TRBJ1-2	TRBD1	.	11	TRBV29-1	CSGADRGGYTF	TGCAGCGGGGCGGACAGGGGTGGCTACACCTTC
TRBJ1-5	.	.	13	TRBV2	CASSDEGVSPQHF	TGTGCCAGCAGTGATGAGGGTGTCAGCCCCCAGCATTTT
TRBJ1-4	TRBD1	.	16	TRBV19	CASSPGQGATNEKLFF	TGTGCCAGTAGCCCCGGACAGGGGGCAACTAATGAAAAACTGTTTTTT
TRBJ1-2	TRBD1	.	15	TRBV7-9	CASSLRAGGNYGYTF	TGTGCCAGCAGCTTAAGGGCAGGGGGGAACTATGGCTACACCTTC
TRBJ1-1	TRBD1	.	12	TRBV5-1	CASSSAGGRAFF	TGCGCCAGCAGCTCGGCAGGGGGGCGGGCTTTCTTT